This TCR beta chain was sequenced in a study of shared clonotypes between healthy human individuals. Study summary: There were three CD4 naive, three CD4 memory, two CD8 naive and one CD8 memory plates per donor. Study outcomes and limitations: The authors expected sequencing depth to affect clonotype sharing among donors. Exclusively blood specimens were collected; tissue repertoires likely differ. Represented diversity, genetic and exposure-history alike, was limited by few donors.

This clone was recorded only once. The antigen is unknown. This CDR3 has 17 amino acids. CDR1 is SGHTA and CDR2 is FQGTGA in the germline V gene. Trimming cost V 2 bases and J 3 bases; bases outside gene matches: 7. Naive CD8 populations comprised CD45RO-negative cells positively selected for CCR7, excluding terminally differentiated effector memory CD45RA+ cells. Measured with immunoSEQ multiplex PCR; TCRdb has only the in-frame clones, and not every one. The table records over 2,000,000 clones, 85% to 95% of them present only once. The chain is built from TRBV7-3 and TRBJ2-1; 10 bases are a match to TRBD2. The sample consisted of naive CD8+ T cells from PBMCs. This receptor was taken from a man between 18 and 35 years old in good health. Some clones in this sample may be carry-over from other donors' samples. The CDR3: CASSLWASGSVYNEQFF. CDR3 bases: TGTGCCAGCAGCTTATGGGCTAGCGGGAGTGTCTACAATGAGCAGTTCTTC.